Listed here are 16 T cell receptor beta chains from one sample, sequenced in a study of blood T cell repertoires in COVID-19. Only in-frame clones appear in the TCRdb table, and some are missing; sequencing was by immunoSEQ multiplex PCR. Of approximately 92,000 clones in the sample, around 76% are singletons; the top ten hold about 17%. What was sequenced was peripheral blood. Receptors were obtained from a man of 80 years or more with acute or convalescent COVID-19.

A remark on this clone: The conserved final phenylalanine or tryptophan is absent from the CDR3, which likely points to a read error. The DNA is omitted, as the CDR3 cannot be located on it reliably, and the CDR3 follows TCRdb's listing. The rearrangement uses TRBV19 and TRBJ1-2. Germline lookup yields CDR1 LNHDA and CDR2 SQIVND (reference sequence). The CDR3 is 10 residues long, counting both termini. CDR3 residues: CASSPGSGGA.

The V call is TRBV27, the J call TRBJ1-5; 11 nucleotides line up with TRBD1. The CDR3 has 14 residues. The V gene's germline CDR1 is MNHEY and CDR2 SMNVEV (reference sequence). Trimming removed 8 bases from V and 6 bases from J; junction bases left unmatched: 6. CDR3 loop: CASGGQGALQPQHF. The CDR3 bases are TGTGCCAGCGGTGGACAGGGGGCCCTTCAGCCCCAGCATTTT.

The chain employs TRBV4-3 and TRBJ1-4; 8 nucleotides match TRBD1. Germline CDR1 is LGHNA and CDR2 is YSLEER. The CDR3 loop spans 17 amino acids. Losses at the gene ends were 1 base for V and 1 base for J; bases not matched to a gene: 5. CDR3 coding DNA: TGCGCCAGCAGCCAAGTTCCAGGGGGCTTAACTAATGAAAAACTGTTTTTT. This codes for CASSQVPGGLTNEKLFF.

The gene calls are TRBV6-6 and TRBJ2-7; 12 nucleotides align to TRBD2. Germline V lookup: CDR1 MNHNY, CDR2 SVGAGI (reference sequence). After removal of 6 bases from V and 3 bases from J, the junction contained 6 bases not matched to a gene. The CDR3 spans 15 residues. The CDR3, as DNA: TGTGCCAGCAGATCTCCGGGACTAGCGGGCTACGAGCAGTACTTC. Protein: CASRSPGLAGYEQYF.

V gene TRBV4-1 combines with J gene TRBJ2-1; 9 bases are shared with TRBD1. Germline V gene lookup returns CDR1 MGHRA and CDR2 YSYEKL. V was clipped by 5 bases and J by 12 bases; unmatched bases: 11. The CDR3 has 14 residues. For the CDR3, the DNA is TGCGCCAGCAGCAATCCGGGACAGGGCATGGTGCAGTTCTTC. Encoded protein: CASSNPGQGMVQFF.

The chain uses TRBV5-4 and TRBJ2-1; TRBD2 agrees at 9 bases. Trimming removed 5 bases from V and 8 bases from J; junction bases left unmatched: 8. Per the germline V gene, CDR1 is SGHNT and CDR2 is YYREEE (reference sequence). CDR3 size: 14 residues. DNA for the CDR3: TGTGCCAGCAGTCCCGCGGGGGGGAGATATGAGCAGTTCTTC. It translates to CASSPAGGRYEQFF.

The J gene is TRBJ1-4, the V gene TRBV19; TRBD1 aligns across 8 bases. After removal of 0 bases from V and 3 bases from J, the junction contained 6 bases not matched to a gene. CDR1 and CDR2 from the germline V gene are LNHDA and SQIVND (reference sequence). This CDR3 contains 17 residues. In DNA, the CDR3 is TGTGCCAGTAGTATAGAGGCAGGGGGCATCGCTAATGAAAAACTGTTTTTT. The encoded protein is CASSIEAGGIANEKLFF.

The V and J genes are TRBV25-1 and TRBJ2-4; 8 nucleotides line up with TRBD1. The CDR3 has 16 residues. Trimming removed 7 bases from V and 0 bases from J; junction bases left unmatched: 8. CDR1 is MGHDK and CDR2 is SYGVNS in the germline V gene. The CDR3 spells CASTPRGLLAKNIQYF. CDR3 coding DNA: TGTGCCAGCACCCCCAGGGGGCTTCTAGCCAAAAACATTCAGTACTTC. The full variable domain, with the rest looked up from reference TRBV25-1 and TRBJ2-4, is EADIYQTPRYLVIGTGKKITLECSQTMGHDKMYWYQQDPGMELHLIHYSYGVNSTEKGDLSSESTVSRIRTEHFPLTLESARPSHTSQYLCASTPRGLLAKNIQYFGAGTRLSVL.

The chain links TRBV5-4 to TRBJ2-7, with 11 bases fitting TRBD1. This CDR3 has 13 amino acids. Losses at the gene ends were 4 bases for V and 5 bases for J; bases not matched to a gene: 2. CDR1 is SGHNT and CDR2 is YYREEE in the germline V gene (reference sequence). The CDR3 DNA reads TGTGCCAGCAGCCGGGACAGGGGGAACGAGCAGTACTTC. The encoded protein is CASSRDRGNEQYF.

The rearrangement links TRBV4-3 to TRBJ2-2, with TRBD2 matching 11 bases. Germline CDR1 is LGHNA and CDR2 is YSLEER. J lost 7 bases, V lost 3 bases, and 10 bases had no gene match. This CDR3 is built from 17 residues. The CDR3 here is CASSHVALAGANGELFF. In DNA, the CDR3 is TGCGCCAGCAGCCATGTGGCACTAGCGGGAGCTAACGGGGAGCTGTTTTTT.

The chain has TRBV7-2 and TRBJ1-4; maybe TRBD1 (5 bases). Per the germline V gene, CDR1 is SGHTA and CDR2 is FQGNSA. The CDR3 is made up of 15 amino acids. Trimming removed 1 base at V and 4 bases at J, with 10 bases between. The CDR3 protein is CASSLDRQYNEKLFF. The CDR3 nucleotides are TGTGCCAGCAGCTTAGATCGACAGTATAATGAAAAACTGTTTTTT.

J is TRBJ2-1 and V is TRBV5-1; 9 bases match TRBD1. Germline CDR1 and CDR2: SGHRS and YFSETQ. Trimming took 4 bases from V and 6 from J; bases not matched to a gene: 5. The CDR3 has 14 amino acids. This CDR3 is CASSGGTGTNEQFF. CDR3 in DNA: TGCGCCAGCAGCGGCGGGACAGGGACCAATGAGCAGTTCTTC.

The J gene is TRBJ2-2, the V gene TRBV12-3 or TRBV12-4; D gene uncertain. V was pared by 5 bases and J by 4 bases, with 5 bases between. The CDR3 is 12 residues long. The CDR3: CASSKLTGELFF. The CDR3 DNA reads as TGTGCCAGCAGTAAACTCACCGGGGAGCTGTTTTTT.

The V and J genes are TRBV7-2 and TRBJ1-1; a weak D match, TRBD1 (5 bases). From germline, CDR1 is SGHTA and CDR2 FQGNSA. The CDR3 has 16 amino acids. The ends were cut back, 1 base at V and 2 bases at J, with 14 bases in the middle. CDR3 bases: TGTGCCAGCAGCTTAGTTATAGGGGCCCCTAACACTGAAGCTTTCTTT. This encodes CASSLVIGAPNTEAFF.

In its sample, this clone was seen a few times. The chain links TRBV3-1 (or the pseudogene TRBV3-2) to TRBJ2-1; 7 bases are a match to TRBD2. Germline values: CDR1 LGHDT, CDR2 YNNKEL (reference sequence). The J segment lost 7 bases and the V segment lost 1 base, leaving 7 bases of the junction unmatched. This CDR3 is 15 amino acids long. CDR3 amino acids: CASSQGGLGSNEQFF. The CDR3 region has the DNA TGTGCCAGCAGCCAAGGAGGACTAGGTAGTAATGAGCAGTTCTTC.

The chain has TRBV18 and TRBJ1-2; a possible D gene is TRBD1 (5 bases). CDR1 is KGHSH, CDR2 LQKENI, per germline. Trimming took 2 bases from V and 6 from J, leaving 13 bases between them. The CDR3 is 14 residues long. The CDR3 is CASSPYPGKDGYTF. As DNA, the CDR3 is TGTGCCAGCTCACCATATCCAGGGAAAGATGGCTACACCTTC.